The 2 T cell receptor beta chains below come from one sample, sequenced in a study of shared clonotypes between healthy human individuals (dated by TCRdb to 2018 to 2021). CD8 naive samples were obtained by positive selection for CCR7 among CD45RO-negative cells, yielding a CD45RA+CCR7+ population from which TemRA cells were excluded. Library creation used the immunoSEQ multiplex PCR assay. TCRdb stores this immuneACCESS table with in-frame sequences only. Part of the clones is absent; in the studies checked, under half of the shortfall reflects unresolved V genes, and no reason is known for the rest. Present in this sample are around 580,000 clones, roughly 98% of which were seen just once. Less than 0.35% of the sample belongs to the ten largest clones. Sequenced: naive CD8+ T cells sorted from blood. The cell subset or site label on this specimen signifies: CD45RA+CCR7+. All receptors derive from a man aged 25 to 40 in good health.

This chain links TRBV9 with TRBJ1-3, with a weak D call TRBD1 (5 bases). V was pared by 0 bases and J by 5 bases, with 18 bases between. The CDR3 is 17 residues long. Germline loops: CDR1 SGDLS, CDR2 YYNGEE. The CDR3 sequence is CASSVATGGTGRNTIYF. Written as DNA, the CDR3 is TGTGCCAGCAGCGTAGCTACTGGGGGGACGGGTAGAAACACCATATATTTT.

The chain couples TRBV9 to TRBJ2-2; 10 bases align to TRBD2. This CDR3 has 17 amino acids. Germline trimming cut 2 bases from V and 2 bases from J; bases unmatched to any gene: 6. Per germline, CDR1 SGDLS and CDR2 YYNGEE. CDR3 DNA sequence: TGTGCCAGCAGCGTCGAGCGGGAGGGCCGAAACACCGGGGAGCTGTTTTTT. It encodes CASSVEREGRNTGELFF.